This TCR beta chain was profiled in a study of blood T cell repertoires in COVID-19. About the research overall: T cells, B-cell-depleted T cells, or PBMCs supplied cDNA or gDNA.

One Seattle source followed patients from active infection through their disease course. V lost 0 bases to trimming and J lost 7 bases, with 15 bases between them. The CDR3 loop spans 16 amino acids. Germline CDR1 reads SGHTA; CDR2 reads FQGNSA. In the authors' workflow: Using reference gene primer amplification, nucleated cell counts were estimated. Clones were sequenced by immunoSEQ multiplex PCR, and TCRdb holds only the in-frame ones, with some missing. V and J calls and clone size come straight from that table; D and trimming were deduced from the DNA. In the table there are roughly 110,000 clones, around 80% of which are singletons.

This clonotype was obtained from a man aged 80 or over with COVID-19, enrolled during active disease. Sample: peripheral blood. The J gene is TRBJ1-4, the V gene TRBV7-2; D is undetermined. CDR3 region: CASSLAVGREFEKLFF. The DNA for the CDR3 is TGTGCCAGCAGCTTAGCCGTCGGGAGAGAATTTGAAAAACTGTTTTTT.